The present entry profiles one T cell receptor beta chain with its context. Its target is unknown. This sample stems from a study of T-cell reconstitution after alpha-beta-depleted transplantation in children. Study-level points and caveats: For some patients, TCRbeta diversity was high at day 60 because of recipient T cells and thymic progenitors that survived. Reportedly, roughly two months post-transplant, alpha-beta T cells arose from several hundred expanded graft clones. By one year post-transplant, T-cell counts and diversity largely arose from T cells that were newly produced.

TCRbeta library construction was performed incorporating unique molecular identifiers. TCRdb re-analysed the PCR reads in MiXCR, keeping a single row per CDR3 protein. The sample records roughly 310,000 distinct CDR3 sequences, about a quarter being singletons. The CDR3 runs to 16 residues. Germline V gene lookup returns CDR1 SNHLY and CDR2 FYNNEI. V gave up 4 bases and J gave up 3 bases; unmatched junction bases: 12. The V call is TRBV2, the J call TRBJ2-7, with TRBD1 matching over 7 bases. This material consisted of PBMCs, mostly from graft donor cells, taken 180 days after TCRalphabeta/CD19-depleted stem cell transplant. The sequence came from a male patient aged 10-17 years who had a stem cell transplant for acute lymphoblastic leukemia, so the T cells may come from the graft donor. CDR3 sequence (DNA): TGTGCCAGCAGTGGTTACGACAGGGCGCCCCTCTACGAGCAGTACTTC. Its protein product is CASSGYDRAPLYEQYF.